A single sample gave rise to the 14 T cell receptor beta chains below, sequenced in a study of shared clonotypes between healthy human individuals (dated by TCRdb to about 2020). Libraries came from the immunoSEQ multiplex PCR assay. As stored in TCRdb, this immuneACCESS dataset retains in-frame rearrangements with V and J assigned. A fraction of the clones does not appear; measured against another copy, unresolved V genes explain less than half of the discrepancy, and the remainder lacks a known reason. The sample data list approximately 2.1 million clones, and about 92% of these were observed just once. The ten top clones hold 0.35% to 0.5% of the sample. The source material was naive CD4+ T cells from PBMCs. In the paper's terms, the cell subset or site label means: CD45RA+ positively selected. These receptors were obtained from a man between 18 and 35 years old in good health. Some clones in this sample may be carry-over from other donors' samples.

The CDR3 sequence: CASSSGGTAPEAFF. The CDR3 nucleotides read TGTGCCAGCAGCTCGGGTGGGACAGCGCCTGAAGCTTTCTTT. The chain has TRBV7-9 and TRBJ1-1, with TRBD1 matching over 7 bases. The J segment lost 6 bases and the V segment lost 4 bases, leaving 8 bases of the junction unmatched. CDR3 length: 14 residues. Germline V lookup: CDR1 SEHNR, CDR2 FQNEAQ (reference sequence).

This sequence joins TRBV5-1 and TRBJ1-2; perhaps TRBD1 as D (5 bases). Trimming shortened V by 4 bases and J by 5 bases, and 15 bases separated the two germline ends. Germline V gene lookup returns CDR1 SGHRS and CDR2 YFSETQ. The CDR3 spans 14 residues. The CDR3 here is CASSPGREGYGYTF. In nucleotides, the CDR3 is TGCGCCAGCAGCCCCGGCAGGGAAGGATATGGCTACACCTTC. Supplemented by reference TRBV5-1 and TRBJ1-2, the full variable domain reads KAGVTQTPRYLIKTRGQQVTLSCSPISGHRSVSWYQQTPGQGLQFLFEYFSETQRNKGNFPGRFSGRQFSNSRSEMNVSTLELGDSALYLCASSPGREGYGYTFGSGTRLTVV.

The chain links TRBV7-2 to TRBJ2-1; 8 bases match TRBD2. The V and J ends lost 4 bases and 15 bases, in that order; junction bases with no gene match: 8. There are 12 residues in the CDR3. CDR1 is SGHTA, CDR2 FQGNSA, per germline. CDR3 coding DNA: TGTGCCAGCAGCTGGGGTCAGCGGGAGTCGTTCTTC. It is translated as CASSWGQRESFF.

The rearrangement uses TRBV19 and TRBJ1-4; 8 positions agree with TRBD1. The V gene end was trimmed by 3 bases and the J gene end by 7 bases; junction bases not matched to a gene: 10. CDR3 length: 16 residues. Germline values: CDR1 LNHDA, CDR2 SQIVND (reference sequence). The CDR3 region is CASSILRWGTGEKLFF. CDR3 bases: TGTGCCAGTAGTATTCTTCGTTGGGGGACAGGTGAAAAACTGTTTTTT.

CDR3 DNA: TGCAGCGGCCAGGATAGGTCCTACAATGAGCAGTTCTTC. It encodes CSGQDRSYNEQFF. The genes are TRBV29-1 and TRBJ2-1; D gene unclear. The CDR3 contains 13 residues. Germline CDR1 SQVTM, CDR2 ANQGSEA. V lost 7 bases, J lost 1 base, and 11 bases lay in between.

This clone has only a few counts. This chain connects TRBV2 to TRBJ2-2; 8 positions agree with TRBD1. Germline CDR1 reads SNHLY; CDR2 reads FYNNEI. V was pared by 6 bases and J by 4 bases, with 7 bases of the junction left unmatched. The CDR3 totals 15 residues. This CDR3 reads CASREDRAGTGELFF. The CDR3, as DNA: TGTGCCAGCAGGGAGGACAGGGCTGGCACCGGGGAGCTGTTTTTT. Together with reference TRBV2 and TRBJ2-2, the CDR3 gives the full variable domain: EPEVTQTPSHQVTQMGQEVILRCVPISNHLYFYWYRQILGQKVEFLVSFYNNEISEKSEIFDDQFSVERPDGSNFTLKIRSTKLEDSAMYFCASREDRAGTGELFFGEGSRLTVL.

The rearrangement uses TRBV5-4 and TRBJ2-2; TRBD1 aligns across 7 bases. This CDR3 spans 16 amino acids. The V segment lost 4 bases and the J segment 6 bases; nucleotides outside the gene matches: 12. Germline V CDR1 and CDR2: SGHNT, YYREEE (reference sequence). The CDR3: CASSPNSRGTAGELFF. CDR3 DNA sequence: TGTGCCAGCAGCCCTAATTCCAGGGGGACGGCCGGGGAGCTGTTTTTT.

The genes are TRBV5-4 and TRBJ2-5; D gene unclear. Germline V gives CDR1 SGHNT, CDR2 YYREEE (reference sequence). The CDR3 runs to 12 residues. The V gene lost 2 bases and the J gene lost 5 bases, with 7 bases spanning the gap. CDR3 residues: CASSFSFETQYF. For the CDR3, the DNA is TGTGCCAGCAGCTTCAGCTTCGAGACCCAGTACTTC.

The V call is TRBV10-3, the J call TRBJ2-2; the match to TRBD2 covers 14 bases. This CDR3 is built from 16 residues. Germline lookup yields CDR1 ENHRY and CDR2 SYGVKD. V was pared by 4 bases and J by 7 bases, with 5 bases of the junction left unmatched. The CDR3 sequence: CAISVGLAGVGGELFF. In DNA, the CDR3 is TGTGCCATCAGTGTGGGACTAGCGGGAGTTGGCGGGGAGCTGTTTTTT.

A single count supports this clone. This chain links TRBV28 with TRBJ2-1; the match to TRBD2 covers 8 bases. Germline V lookup: CDR1 MDHEN, CDR2 SYDVKM. The junction had 5 bases not matched to a gene; V was cut back by 2 bases and J by 5 bases. CDR3 length equals 15 residues. Here the CDR3 DNA reads TGTGCCAGCAGTTTACCCGGGGGGGGGAACAATGAGCAGTTCTTC. This codes for CASSLPGGGNNEQFF.

V usage is TRBV14 and J usage is TRBJ2-3; possibly TRBD2 for D (6 bases). Trimming pared 4 bases from V and 7 bases from J, leaving 12 bases between. Germline loops: CDR1 SGHDN, CDR2 FVKESK. This CDR3 contains 13 residues. CDR3 sequence: CASSPRDLHTQYF. The CDR3 nucleotides read TGTGCCAGCAGCCCCCGGGACTTACATACGCAGTATTTT.

The V and J genes are TRBV28 and TRBJ2-7, with D perhaps being TRBD1 or TRBD2 (5 bases each). The V end lost 7 bases, the J end lost 2 bases, and 18 bases lay between the germline ends. This CDR3 spans 15 amino acids. Per the germline V gene, CDR1 is MDHEN and CDR2 is SYDVKM. This CDR3 is CASTVAGTVTYEQYF. The CDR3 bases are TGTGCCAGCACCGTAGCCGGGACGGTGACCTACGAGCAGTACTTC.

J is TRBJ1-5 and V is TRBV28; D is ambiguous. Trimming pared 7 bases from V and 7 bases from J, leaving 11 bases between. Germline-derived CDR1 and CDR2 are MDHEN and SYDVKM. The CDR3 length is 12 residues. CDR3 nucleotides: TGTGCCAGCACCGGGTTTCCACAGCCCCAGCATTTT. This translates into CASTGFPQPQHF.

This chain uses TRBV18 with TRBJ1-1, with unresolved D. V lost 3 bases and J lost 1, with 15 bases in between. Per germline, CDR1 KGHSH and CDR2 LQKENI. The CDR3 is 16 residues long. The CDR3 DNA is TGTGCCAGCTCACCTACTACGGACGGAACGAACACTGAAGCTTTCTTT. It translates to CASSPTTDGTNTEAFF.